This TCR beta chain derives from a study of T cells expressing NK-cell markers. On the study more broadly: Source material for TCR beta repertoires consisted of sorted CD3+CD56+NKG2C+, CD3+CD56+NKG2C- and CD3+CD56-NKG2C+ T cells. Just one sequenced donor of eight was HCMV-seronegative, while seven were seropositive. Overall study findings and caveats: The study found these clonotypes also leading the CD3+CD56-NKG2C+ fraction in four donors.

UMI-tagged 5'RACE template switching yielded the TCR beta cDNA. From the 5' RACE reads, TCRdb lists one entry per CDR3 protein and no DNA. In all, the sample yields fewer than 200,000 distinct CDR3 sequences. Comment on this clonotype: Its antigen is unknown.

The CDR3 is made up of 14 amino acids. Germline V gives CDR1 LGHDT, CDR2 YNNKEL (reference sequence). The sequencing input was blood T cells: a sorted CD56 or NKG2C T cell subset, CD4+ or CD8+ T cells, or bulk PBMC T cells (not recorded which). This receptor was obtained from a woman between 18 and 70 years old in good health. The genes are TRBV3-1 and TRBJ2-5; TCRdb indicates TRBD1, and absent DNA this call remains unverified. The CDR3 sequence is CASSPGRFLETQYF.